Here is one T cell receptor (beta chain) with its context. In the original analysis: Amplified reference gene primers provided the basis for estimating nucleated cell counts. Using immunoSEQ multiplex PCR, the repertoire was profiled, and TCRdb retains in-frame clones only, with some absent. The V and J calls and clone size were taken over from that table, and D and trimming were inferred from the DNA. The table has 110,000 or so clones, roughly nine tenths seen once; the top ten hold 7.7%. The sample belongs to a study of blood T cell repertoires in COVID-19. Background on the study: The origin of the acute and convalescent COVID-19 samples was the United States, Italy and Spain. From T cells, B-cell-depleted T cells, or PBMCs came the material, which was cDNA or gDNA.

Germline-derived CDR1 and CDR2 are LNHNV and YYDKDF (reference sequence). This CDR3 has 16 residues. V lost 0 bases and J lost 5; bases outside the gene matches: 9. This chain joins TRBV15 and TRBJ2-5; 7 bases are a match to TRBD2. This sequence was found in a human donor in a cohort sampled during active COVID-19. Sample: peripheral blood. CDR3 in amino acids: CATSRDRRGTGETQYF. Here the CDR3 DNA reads TGTGCCACCAGCAGAGATAGGCGGGGGACTGGGGAGACCCAGTACTTC.